This TCR beta chain stems from a study of blood T cell repertoires in COVID-19. Study overall: Cohort 3 recovery required two negative PCRs, clearance, or symptom resolution. From T cells, B-cell-depleted T cells, or PBMCs came the material, which was cDNA or gDNA.

Generated by immunoSEQ multiplex PCR, the TCRdb table keeps only in-frame clones and is missing some. This sample has roughly 190,000 clones, with roughly nine tenths found just once. The trim removed 4 bases at V and 1 base at J, leaving 12 bases unmatched. The CDR3 length is 18 residues. V and J are TRBV5-3 and TRBJ2-2; 8 bases line up with TRBD1. TRBV5-3 is designated an ORF whose function remains uncertain. This clonotype originated in a woman aged 40 to 49 in a cohort exposed to, infected with or recovered from COVID-19 (not recorded which). The source material was PBMCs or T cells enriched from blood (not recorded which). This CDR3 is CARSRLLTGEKNTGELFF. The CDR3 DNA follows: TGTGCCAGAAGCCGTCTACTGACAGGGGAGAAGAACACCGGGGAGCTGTTTTTT.